This T cell receptor (beta chain) comes out of a study of cytomegalovirus exposure and HLA in healthy donors. General study findings and limits: Using the classifier, cytomegalovirus status was reportedly diagnosed with high specificity and sensitivity. Specific recognition of CMV antigens was confirmed in vitro for a few chains (all CMV-associated).

Germline V lookup: CDR1 MDHEN, CDR2 SYDVKM. The CDR3 totals 15 residues. The V gene end was trimmed by 6 bases and the J gene end by 0 bases; junction bases not matched to a gene: 4. Sequencing was performed with immunoSEQ multiplex PCR; in TCRdb, only in-frame clones are kept and a portion is missing. This table has approximately 50,000 clones, just over 85% appearing once. Concerning this clone itself: Its antigen is unknown.

The rearrangement joins TRBV28 to TRBJ2-7, with TRBD2 identical over 11 bases. This sequence originates from a woman in her twenties or thirties in good health and CMV-seronegative. Sequencing was performed on PBMCs. CDR3 loop: CASRGLAGFSYEQYF. The CDR3, as DNA: TGTGCCAGCAGAGGACTAGCGGGCTTCTCCTACGAGCAGTACTTC.